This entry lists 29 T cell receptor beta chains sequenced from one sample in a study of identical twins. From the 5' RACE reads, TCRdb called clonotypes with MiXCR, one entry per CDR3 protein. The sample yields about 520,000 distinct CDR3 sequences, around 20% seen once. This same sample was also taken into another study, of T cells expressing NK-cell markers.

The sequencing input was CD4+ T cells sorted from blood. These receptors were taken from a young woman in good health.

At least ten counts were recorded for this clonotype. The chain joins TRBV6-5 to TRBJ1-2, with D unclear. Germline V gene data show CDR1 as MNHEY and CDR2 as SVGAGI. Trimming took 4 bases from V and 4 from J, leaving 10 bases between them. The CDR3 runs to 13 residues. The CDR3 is CASSSGPSYGYTF. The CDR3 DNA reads TGTGCCAGCAGTTCCGGACCCTCCTATGGCTACACCTTC.

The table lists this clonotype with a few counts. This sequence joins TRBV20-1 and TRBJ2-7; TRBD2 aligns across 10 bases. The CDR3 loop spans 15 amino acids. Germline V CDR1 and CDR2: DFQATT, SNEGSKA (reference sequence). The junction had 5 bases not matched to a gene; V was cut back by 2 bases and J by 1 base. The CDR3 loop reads CSARLALAGSYEQYF. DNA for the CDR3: TGCAGTGCTAGATTAGCACTAGCGGGGTCCTACGAGCAGTACTTC.

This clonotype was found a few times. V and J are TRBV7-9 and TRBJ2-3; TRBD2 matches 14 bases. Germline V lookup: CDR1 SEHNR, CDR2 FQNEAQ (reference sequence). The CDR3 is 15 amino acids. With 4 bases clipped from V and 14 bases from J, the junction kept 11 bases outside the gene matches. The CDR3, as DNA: TGTGCCAGCAGCTCTCCGGGACTAGCGGGAGTTAGTGCGTATTTT. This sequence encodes CASSSPGLAGVSAYF.

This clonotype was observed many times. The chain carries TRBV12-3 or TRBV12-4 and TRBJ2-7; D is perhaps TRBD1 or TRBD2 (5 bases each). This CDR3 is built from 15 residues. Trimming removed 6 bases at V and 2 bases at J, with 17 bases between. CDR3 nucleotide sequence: TGTGCCAGCAGCCTCCGGGACGTCCTAACCTACGAGCAGTACTTC. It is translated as CASSLRDVLTYEQYF.

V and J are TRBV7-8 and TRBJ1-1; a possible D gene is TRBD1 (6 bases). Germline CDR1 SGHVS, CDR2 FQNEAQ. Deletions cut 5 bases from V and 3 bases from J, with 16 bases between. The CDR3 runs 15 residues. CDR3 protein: CASSLYRVKDTEAFF. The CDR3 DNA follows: TGTGCCAGCAGCCTTTACAGGGTAAAGGACACTGAAGCTTTCTTT.

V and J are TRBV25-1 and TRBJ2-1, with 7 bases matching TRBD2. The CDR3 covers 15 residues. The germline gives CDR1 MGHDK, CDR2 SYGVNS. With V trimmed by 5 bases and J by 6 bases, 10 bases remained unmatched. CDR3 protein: CASSRRGSGSNEQFF. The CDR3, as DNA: TGTGCCAGCAGTCGCCGCGGGAGTGGGAGCAATGAGCAGTTCTTC.

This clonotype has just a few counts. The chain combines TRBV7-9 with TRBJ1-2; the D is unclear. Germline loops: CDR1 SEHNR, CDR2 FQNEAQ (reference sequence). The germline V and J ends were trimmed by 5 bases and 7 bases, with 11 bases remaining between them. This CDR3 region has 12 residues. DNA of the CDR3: TGTGCCAGCAGCCACACCGAAGGTGGCTACACCTTC. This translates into CASSHTEGGYTF.

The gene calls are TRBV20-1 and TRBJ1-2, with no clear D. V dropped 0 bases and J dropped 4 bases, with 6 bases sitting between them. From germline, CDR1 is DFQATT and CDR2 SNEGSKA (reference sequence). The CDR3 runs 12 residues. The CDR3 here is CSARDSFYGYTF. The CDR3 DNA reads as TGCAGTGCTAGAGACAGCTTCTATGGCTACACCTTC.

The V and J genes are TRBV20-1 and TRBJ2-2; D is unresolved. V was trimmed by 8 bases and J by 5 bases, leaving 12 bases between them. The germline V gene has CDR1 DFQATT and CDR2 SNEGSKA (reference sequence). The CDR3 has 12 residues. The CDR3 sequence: CSPQRGTGELFF. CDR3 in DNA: TGCAGTCCCCAACGTGGTACCGGGGAGCTGTTTTTT.

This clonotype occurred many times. Written as DNA, the CDR3 is TGTGCCAGCAGCGGGACAGGTCCCAACTATGGCTACACCTTC. Its translation: CASSGTGPNYGYTF. The chain uses TRBV12-3 or TRBV12-4 and TRBJ1-2, with TRBD1 identical over 8 bases. V lost 6 bases and J lost 2; bases outside the gene matches: 5. This CDR3 is 14 amino acids long.

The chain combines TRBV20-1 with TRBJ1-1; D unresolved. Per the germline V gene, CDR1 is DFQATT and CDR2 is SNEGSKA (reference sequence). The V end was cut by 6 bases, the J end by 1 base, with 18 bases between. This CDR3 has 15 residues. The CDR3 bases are TGCAGTGCCACTACCTCGGGCAGCCCGAACACTGAAGCTTTCTTT. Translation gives CSATTSGSPNTEAFF.

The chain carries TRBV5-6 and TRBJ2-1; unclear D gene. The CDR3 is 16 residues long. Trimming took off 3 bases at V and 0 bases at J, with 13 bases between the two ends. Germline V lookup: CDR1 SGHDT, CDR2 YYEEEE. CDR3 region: CASSYIPAYSYNEQFF. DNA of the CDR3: TGTGCCAGCAGCTATATTCCAGCTTACTCCTACAATGAGCAGTTCTTC.

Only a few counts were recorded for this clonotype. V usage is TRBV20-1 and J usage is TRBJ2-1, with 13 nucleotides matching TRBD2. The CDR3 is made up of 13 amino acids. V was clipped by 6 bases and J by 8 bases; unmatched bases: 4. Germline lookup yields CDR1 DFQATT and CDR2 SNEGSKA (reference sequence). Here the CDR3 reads CSAGTSGVDEQFF. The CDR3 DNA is TGCAGTGCGGGGACTAGCGGGGTGGATGAGCAGTTCTTC.

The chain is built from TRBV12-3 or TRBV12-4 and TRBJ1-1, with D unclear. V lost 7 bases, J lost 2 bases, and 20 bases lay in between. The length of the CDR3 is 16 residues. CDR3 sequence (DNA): TGTGCCAGCATTCTGAATTCGAACTTCCCCAACACTGAAGCTTTCTTT. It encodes CASILNSNFPNTEAFF.

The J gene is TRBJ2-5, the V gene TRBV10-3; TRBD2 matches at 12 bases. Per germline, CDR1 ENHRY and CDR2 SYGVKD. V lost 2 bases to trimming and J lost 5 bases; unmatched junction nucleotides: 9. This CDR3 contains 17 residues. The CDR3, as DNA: TGTGCCATCAGTGAGACGGCTAGCGGGAGGGCCAGGGAGACCCAGTACTTC. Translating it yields CAISETASGRARETQYF.

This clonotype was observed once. DNA for the CDR3: TGTGCCAGCAGATCAGGGGGCGGCTACACCTTC. Its translation is CASRSGGGYTF. This chain connects TRBV6-6 to TRBJ1-2; TRBD1 matches 8 bases. J gave up 8 bases and V 6 bases, and 2 bases lay outside the gene matches. CDR3 length equals 11 residues. Germline CDR1 reads MNHNY; CDR2 reads SVGAGI (reference sequence).

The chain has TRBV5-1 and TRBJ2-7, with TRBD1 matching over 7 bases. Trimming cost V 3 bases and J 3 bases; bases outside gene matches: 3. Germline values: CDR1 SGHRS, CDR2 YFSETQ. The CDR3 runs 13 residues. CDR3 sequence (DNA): TGCGCCAGCAGCTGGGACAGAGTCTACGAGCAGTACTTC. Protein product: CASSWDRVYEQYF. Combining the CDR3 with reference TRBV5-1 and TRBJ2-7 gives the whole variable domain KAGVTQTPRYLIKTRGQQVTLSCSPISGHRSVSWYQQTPGQGLQFLFEYFSETQRNKGNFPGRFSGRQFSNSRSEMNVSTLELGDSALYLCASSWDRVYEQYFGPGTRLTVT.

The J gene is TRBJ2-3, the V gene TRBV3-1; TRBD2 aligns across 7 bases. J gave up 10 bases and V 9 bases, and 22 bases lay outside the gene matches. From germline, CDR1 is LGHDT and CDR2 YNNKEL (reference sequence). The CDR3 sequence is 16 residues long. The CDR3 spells CASPPTGGREVGAQYF. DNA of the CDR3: TGTGCCAGTCCGCCCACGGGCGGGAGAGAGGTTGGGGCGCAGTATTTT.

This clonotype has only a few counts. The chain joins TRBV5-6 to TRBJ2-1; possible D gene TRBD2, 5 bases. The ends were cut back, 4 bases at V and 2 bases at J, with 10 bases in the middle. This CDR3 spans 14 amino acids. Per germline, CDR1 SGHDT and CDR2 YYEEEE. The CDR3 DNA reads TGTGCCAGCAGCGACGGGATCACCTACAATGAGCAGTTCTTC. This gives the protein CASSDGITYNEQFF.

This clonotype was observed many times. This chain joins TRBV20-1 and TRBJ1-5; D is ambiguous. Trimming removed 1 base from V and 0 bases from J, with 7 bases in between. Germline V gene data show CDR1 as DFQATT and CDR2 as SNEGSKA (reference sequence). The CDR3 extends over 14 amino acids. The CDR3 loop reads CSARVGNSNQPQHF. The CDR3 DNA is TGCAGTGCTAGAGTCGGGAATAGCAATCAGCCCCAGCATTTT.

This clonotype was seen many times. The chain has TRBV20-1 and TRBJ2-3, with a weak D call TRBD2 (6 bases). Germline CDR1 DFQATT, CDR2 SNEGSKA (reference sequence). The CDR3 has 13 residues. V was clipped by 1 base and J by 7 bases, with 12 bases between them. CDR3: CSARGGGGHTQYF. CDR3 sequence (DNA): TGCAGTGCTAGAGGTGGGGGAGGTCATACGCAGTATTTT.

CDR3 bases: TGCGCCAGCAGCCAATATAATCCGGGACTTGACGAGCAGTACTTC. It encodes CASSQYNPGLDEQYF. V gene TRBV4-1 combines with J gene TRBJ2-7, with D possibly matching TRBD2 (6 bases). From germline, CDR1 is MGHRA and CDR2 YSYEKL. V was shortened by 2 bases and J by 5 bases, with 16 bases between the two germline ends. This CDR3 comprises 15 residues.

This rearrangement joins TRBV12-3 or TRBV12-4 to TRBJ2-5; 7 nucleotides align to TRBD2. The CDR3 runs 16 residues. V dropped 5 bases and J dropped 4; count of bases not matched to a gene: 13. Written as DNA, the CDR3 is TGTGCCAGCAGTGCCCCCGGGGGGATCGATTTAGAGACCCAGTACTTC. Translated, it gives CASSAPGGIDLETQYF.

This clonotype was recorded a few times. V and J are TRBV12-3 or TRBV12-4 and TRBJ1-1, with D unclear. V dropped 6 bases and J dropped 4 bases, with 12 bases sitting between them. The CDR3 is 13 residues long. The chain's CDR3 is CASSRTLGTEAFF. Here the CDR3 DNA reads TGTGCCAGCAGCCGTACCTTGGGCACTGAAGCTTTCTTT.

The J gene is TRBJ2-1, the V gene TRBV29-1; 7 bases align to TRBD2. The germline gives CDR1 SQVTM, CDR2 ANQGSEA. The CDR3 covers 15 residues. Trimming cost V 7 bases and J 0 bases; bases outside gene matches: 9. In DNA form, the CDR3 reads TGCAGCGCGGGTAGCGGGTGGAGCTCCTACAATGAGCAGTTCTTC. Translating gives CSAGSGWSSYNEQFF.

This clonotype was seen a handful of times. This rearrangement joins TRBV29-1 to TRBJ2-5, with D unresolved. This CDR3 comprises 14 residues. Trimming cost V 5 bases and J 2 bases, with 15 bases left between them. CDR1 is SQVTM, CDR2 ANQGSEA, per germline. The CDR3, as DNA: TGCAGCGTTTTGTCGTACCTGCATCAAGAGACCCAGTACTTC. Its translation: CSVLSYLHQETQYF. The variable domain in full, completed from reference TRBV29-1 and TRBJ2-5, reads SAVISQKPSRDICQRGTSLTIQCQVDSQVTMMFWYRQQPGQSLTLIATANQGSEATYESGFVIDKFPISRPNLTFSTLTVSNMSPEDSSIYLCSVLSYLHQETQYFGPGTRLLVL.

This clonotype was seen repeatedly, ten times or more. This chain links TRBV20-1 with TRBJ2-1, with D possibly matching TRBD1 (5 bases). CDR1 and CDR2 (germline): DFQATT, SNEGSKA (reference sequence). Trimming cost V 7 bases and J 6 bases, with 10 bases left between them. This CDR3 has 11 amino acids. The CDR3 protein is CSVQGRNEQFF. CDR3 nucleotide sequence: TGCAGTGTTCAGGGCCGCAATGAGCAGTTCTTC.

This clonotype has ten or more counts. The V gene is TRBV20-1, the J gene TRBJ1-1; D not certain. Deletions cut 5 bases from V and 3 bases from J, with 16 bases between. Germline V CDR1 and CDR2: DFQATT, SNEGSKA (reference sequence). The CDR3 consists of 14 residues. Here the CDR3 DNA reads TGCAGTGCTCGCTCGGAGGGCTGGGACACTGAAGCTTTCTTT. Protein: CSARSEGWDTEAFF.

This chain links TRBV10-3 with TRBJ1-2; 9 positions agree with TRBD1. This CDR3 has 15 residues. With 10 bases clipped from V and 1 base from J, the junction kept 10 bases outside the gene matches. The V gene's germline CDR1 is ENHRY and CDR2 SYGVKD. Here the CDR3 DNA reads TGTGCCACCACACGGGGACAGGGAGGTAACTATGGCTACACCTTC. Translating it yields CATTRGQGGNYGYTF.